The 18 T cell receptor beta chains given below trace back to one sample, sequenced in a study of shared T cell receptors in the human thymus. The table came from immunoSEQ multiplex PCR; TCRdb's copy has only in-frame clones and leaves some out. This table holds about 400,000 clones, 95% found once. The material sequenced was thymocytes. The origin of the receptors is a human donor.

This chain joins TRBV27 and TRBJ1-6; possible D gene TRBD1, 6 bases. This CDR3 is 15 amino acids long. Trimming removed 7 bases from V and 6 bases from J, with 16 bases in between. Germline V gene sequence: CDR1 MNHEY, CDR2 SMNVEV (reference sequence). DNA of the CDR3: TGTGCCAGCACCCTAGGACAGAGAATTAATTCACCCCTCCACTTT. Translated: CASTLGQRINSPLHF.

The chain couples TRBV13 to TRBJ2-2; possible D gene TRBD1, 6 bases. The germline V gene has CDR1 PRHDT and CDR2 FYEKMQ (reference sequence). The CDR3 consists of 16 residues. Trimming shortened V by 5 bases and J by 0 bases, and 13 bases separated the two germline ends. The CDR3 region has the DNA TGTGCCAGCAGCCCCCGGACAGACGCGAACACCGGGGAGCTGTTTTTT. This gives the protein CASSPRTDANTGELFF.

CDR3 DNA: TGCGCCAGCAGCTTACGGGGATACTCCTACAATGAGCAGTTCTTC. Translation gives CASSLRGYSYNEQFF. This rearrangement joins TRBV5-1 to TRBJ2-1, with a possible D match to TRBD2 (5 bases). This CDR3 comprises 15 residues. V was pared by 2 bases and J by 0 bases, with 9 bases between. Germline V gene lookup returns CDR1 SGHRS and CDR2 YFSETQ.

The chain joins TRBV5-6 to TRBJ2-3; D not certain. V lost 0 bases to trimming and J lost 2 bases, with 13 bases between them. The V gene's germline CDR1 is SGHDT and CDR2 YYEEEE. This CDR3 region has 16 residues. CDR3 in DNA: TGTGCCAGCAGCTTGGAGCCGATACTGCCCACAGATACGCAGTATTTT. Protein sequence: CASSLEPILPTDTQYF.

The chain has TRBV18 and TRBJ1-1; no definite D call. This CDR3 comprises 14 residues. CDR1 is KGHSH, CDR2 LQKENI, per germline. V was trimmed by 2 bases and J by 7 bases, leaving 14 bases between them. This chain's CDR3 is CASSPRRTASEAFF. CDR3 bases: TGTGCCAGCTCACCAAGGAGGACGGCCAGTGAAGCTTTCTTT.

The chain recombines TRBV4-2 with TRBJ2-6, with D uncertain. The CDR3 sequence is 17 residues long. V lost 0 bases, J lost 0 bases, and 9 bases lay in between. Per germline, CDR1 LGHNA and CDR2 YNFKEQ. The CDR3 DNA reads as TGTGCCAGCAGCCAAGATCCGAGGAGCTCTGGGGCCAACGTCCTGACTTTC. It specifies CASSQDPRSSGANVLTF.

The J gene is TRBJ2-4, the V gene TRBV29-1, with unresolved D. CDR3 length: 12 residues. Trimming pared 4 bases from V and 7 bases from J, leaving 11 bases between. CDR1 SQVTM and CDR2 ANQGSEA come from the germline V gene. The CDR3 DNA reads as TGCAGCGTTGTGGAGCCGGATAACATTCAGTACTTC. Its translation is CSVVEPDNIQYF.

V is TRBV6-1 and J is TRBJ2-5; 13 positions agree with TRBD2. V was clipped by 4 bases and J by 5 bases; unmatched bases: 10. CDR1 and CDR2 (germline): MNHNS, SASEGT. The CDR3 length is 17 residues. CDR3: CASSGRPGLAGMETQYF. The CDR3 DNA is TGTGCCAGCAGTGGGCGTCCGGGACTAGCGGGAATGGAGACCCAGTACTTC.

V and J are TRBV6-6 and TRBJ2-7; perhaps TRBD2 as D (6 bases). The V and J ends lost 2 bases and 2 bases respectively, with 13 bases between them. The CDR3 consists of 15 residues. Germline CDR1 and CDR2: MNHNY and SVGAGI (reference sequence). DNA of the CDR3: TGTGCCAGCAGTTACCCTCGGGGGTTAGCCTACGAGCAGTACTTC. Its translation: CASSYPRGLAYEQYF.

This clone was detected only a few times. V is TRBV18 and J is TRBJ1-5, with D uncertain. The CDR3 spans 13 residues. V lost 2 bases, J lost 4 bases, and 6 bases lay in between. Germline V gene data show CDR1 as KGHSH and CDR2 as LQKENI. The CDR3 protein is CASSPNPNQPQHF. DNA for the CDR3: TGTGCCAGCTCACCAAACCCTAATCAGCCCCAGCATTTT. Variable domain in full (rest from reference TRBV18 and TRBJ1-5): NAGVMQNPRHLVRRRGQEARLRCSPMKGHSHVYWYRQLPEEGLKFMVYLQKENIIDESGMPKERFSAEFPKEGPSILRIQQVVRGDSAAYFCASSPNPNQPQHFGDGTRLSIL.

This clone is a singleton in its sample. The V call is TRBV15, the J call TRBJ2-1; D is ambiguous. This CDR3 is built from 17 residues. Trimming left V 1 base short and J 0 bases short, with 13 bases between. Per the germline V gene, CDR1 is LNHNV and CDR2 is YYDKDF (reference sequence). The CDR3 DNA follows: TGTGCCACCAGCAGAGTCTCTTTCTACCGCTCCTACAATGAGCAGTTCTTC. Protein sequence: CATSRVSFYRSYNEQFF.

The rearrangement links TRBV10-3 to TRBJ2-7; 8 bases are shared with TRBD1. The germline CDR1 and CDR2 sequences are ENHRY and SYGVKD. J lost 2 bases, V lost 5 bases, and 8 bases had no gene match. CDR3 size: 15 residues. The CDR3 DNA reads TGTGCCATCAGTAGCCCAGGGGGCCTTACCTACGAGCAGTACTTC. Translating gives CAISSPGGLTYEQYF.

The V and J genes are TRBV7-9 and TRBJ2-2; D ambiguous. The CDR3 is 17 residues long. Trimming cost V 3 bases and J 1 base, with 15 bases left between them. Germline values: CDR1 SEHNR, CDR2 FQNEAQ (reference sequence). CDR3 bases: TGTGCCAGCAGCTTTATTCGGAGTCGGAAGAACACCGGGGAGCTGTTTTTT. This sequence encodes CASSFIRSRKNTGELFF.

The chain couples TRBV27 to TRBJ2-5, with 9 bases identical to TRBD1. Germline lookup yields CDR1 MNHEY and CDR2 SMNVEV (reference sequence). With 1 base clipped from V and 5 bases from J, the junction kept 11 bases outside the gene matches. This CDR3 comprises 17 residues. The CDR3 nucleotides are TGTGCCAGCAGTTTATTGGGGACAGGGCCGACGGGGGAGACCCAGTACTTC. The encoded protein is CASSLLGTGPTGETQYF.

The genes are TRBV5-1 and TRBJ2-1; D ambiguous. Trimming took 2 bases from V and 8 from J, leaving 17 bases between them. The CDR3 is 15 amino acids. Per the germline V gene, CDR1 is SGHRS and CDR2 is YFSETQ. The CDR3 reads CASSLLAPLNDEQFF. CDR3 sequence (DNA): TGCGCCAGCAGCTTACTGGCTCCCCTTAACGATGAGCAGTTCTTC. The variable domain in full, with the rest retrieved from reference TRBV5-1 and TRBJ2-1, is KAGVTQTPRYLIKTRGQQVTLSCSPISGHRSVSWYQQTPGQGLQFLFEYFSETQRNKGNFPGRFSGRQFSNSRSEMNVSTLELGDSALYLCASSLLAPLNDEQFFGPGTRLTVL.

The rearrangement links TRBV5-1 to TRBJ2-1; 13 bases are shared with TRBD2. CDR1 and CDR2 from the germline V gene are SGHRS and YFSETQ. The V gene end was trimmed by 4 bases and the J gene end by 5 bases; junction bases not matched to a gene: 9. The CDR3 is made up of 17 amino acids. In DNA form, the CDR3 reads TGCGCCAGCAGCCAAAACAGGACTAGCGGGAGTAACAATGAGCAGTTCTTC. It specifies CASSQNRTSGSNNEQFF.

The chain employs TRBV19 and TRBJ1-1, with 7 nucleotides matching TRBD1. V shed 0 bases, J shed 8 bases, and the junction held 12 bases outside the gene matches. The CDR3 has 16 amino acids. Germline CDR1 is LNHDA and CDR2 is SQIVND (reference sequence). In DNA, the CDR3 is TGTGCCAGTAGTATAGACCCCCTCCCCCCGACAGGGGAAGCTTTCTTT. Translating it yields CASSIDPLPPTGEAFF.

The V call is TRBV27, the J call TRBJ2-1, with TRBD2 matching 12 bases. CDR1 is MNHEY, CDR2 SMNVEV, per germline (reference sequence). The CDR3 consists of 16 residues. V shed 4 bases, J shed 5 bases, and the junction held 6 bases outside the gene matches. CDR3 sequence: CASSYGLAGLHNEQFF. CDR3 nucleotides: TGTGCCAGCAGTTACGGACTAGCGGGACTACACAATGAGCAGTTCTTC.